In this sample, the clone carrying this TCR beta chain turned up a few times. Its antigen remains unidentified. The time point was: late sampling 161 to 241 days after vaccination in a few convalescent patients. The sample is drawn from a study of vaccination and CD4 T cells after COVID-19. Study as a whole: Participants were vaccinated with two doses, given as either BNT162b2 or mRNA-1273 vaccine. Study-level findings and limits: SARS-CoV-2-reactive clonotype medians increased from roughly 21 to 40, not significantly. Detection of a median roughly 83% of reactive clones in convalescent patients was confined to the period after vaccination.

Each CDR3 protein gets one entry after TCRdb re-called the PCR reads with MiXCR. This table has 30,000 to 40,000 distinct CDR3 sequences, about 34% appearing once. This specimen consisted of CD4+ T cells from blood, obtained about 7 months after SARS-CoV-2 vaccination. The TCR originated in a human donor who had recovered from COVID-19.

The CDR3 protein is CASSPGLAGGTDTQYF. The CDR3 DNA reads as TGTGCCAGCAGTCCCGGACTAGCGGGAGGGACAGATACGCAGTATTTT. The chain joins TRBV28 to TRBJ2-3; 15 nucleotides line up with TRBD2. Germline V lookup: CDR1 MDHEN, CDR2 SYDVKM. This CDR3 region has 16 residues. V shed 5 bases and J 3 bases; nucleotides not matched to a gene: 3.